The present entry profiles one T cell receptor (beta chain) with its context. The target antigen is unknown. Per the germline V gene, CDR1 is MNHEY and CDR2 is SVGAGI. After removal of 0 bases from V and 4 bases from J, the junction contained 4 bases not matched to a gene. The CDR3 has 15 amino acids. This specimen belongs to a study of T cell responses to AZD1222 COVID-19 vaccine. Study results and caveats: It should be noted that donors were predominantly white British and more often female, and clonal diversity was possibly underestimated. Sampling that yielded the repertoires occurred only after the peak T cell response.

The table came from immunoSEQ multiplex PCR; TCRdb's copy has only in-frame clones and leaves some out. The repertoire has approximately 84,000 clones, 80% to 90% of them found once; the top ten carry about 31%. Sequencing used peripheral blood, obtained on day 0 of AZD1222 vaccination. This rearrangement joins TRBV6-5 to TRBJ1-1, with 8 bases identical to TRBD1. The origin of this receptor is an adult in good health. CDR3 sequence reads: CASSYSRQGSTEAFF. The CDR3 bases are TGTGCCAGCAGTTACTCGAGACAGGGGAGCACTGAAGCTTTCTTT.